This T cell receptor beta chain was recovered during a study of identical twins. In its sample, this clonotype was seen a few times. The antigen is undetermined. A universal primer site came from template switching; cDNA carried unique molecular identifiers. TCRdb re-derived calls from the 5' RACE reads in MiXCR, one entry per CDR3 protein. Found here are around 1.7 million distinct CDR3 sequences, less than 35% of them singletons; the top ten hold about 0.27%. The study's findings and limits: Analyses of zero insertions could, in part, be confounded by invariant MAIT and iNKT cells. Low generation probability was overrepresented in out-of-frame alpha sequences shared by twins. Cross-sectional statistical analysis, not tracking of the same donors, underpinned the conclusions.

The length of the CDR3 is 11 residues. Germline CDR1 is SQVTM and CDR2 is ANQGSEA. Trimming shortened V by 5 bases and J by 11 bases, and 15 bases separated the two germline ends. The chain joins TRBV29-1 to TRBJ2-5, with no clear D. The sequenced material came from cord blood. The TCR sequence derives from a newborn girl in good health. CDR3 sequence (DNA): TGCAGCGTTCTAAATCGCAATGAGCAGTACTTC. This codes for CSVLNRNEQYF.